The T cell receptor beta chain under discussion was sequenced for a study of glioma-infiltrating T cells after dendritic cell vaccination. Study-wide results and caveats: Patients with more pretreatment TILs had longer time to progression and survival.

Amplification used 60 V beta primers and 13 J beta primers. Assay used: immunoSEQ multiplex PCR; TCRdb lists only in-frame clones, some missing. The table lists 90,000 to 140,000 clones, 90% of them singletons, with approximately 3% in the top ten. V was cut by 3 bases and J by 5 bases, with 16 bases left in between. The CDR3 spans 15 residues. Germline CDR1 is SGHAT and CDR2 is FQNNGV. Note on this clone: No antigen is known for it.

Regarding time point: after dendritic cell vaccination, including at tumor progression/relapse. V usage is TRBV11-2 and J usage is TRBJ2-5, with TRBD2 as a possible D gene (5 bases). The sequences come from blood, collected after dendritic cell vaccination. This clonotype was sampled from a human donor with glioblastoma. CDR3 protein: CASSLSHGVGETQYF. Here the CDR3 DNA reads TGTGCCAGCAGCTTGTCCCACGGGGTGGGGGAGACCCAGTACTTC.